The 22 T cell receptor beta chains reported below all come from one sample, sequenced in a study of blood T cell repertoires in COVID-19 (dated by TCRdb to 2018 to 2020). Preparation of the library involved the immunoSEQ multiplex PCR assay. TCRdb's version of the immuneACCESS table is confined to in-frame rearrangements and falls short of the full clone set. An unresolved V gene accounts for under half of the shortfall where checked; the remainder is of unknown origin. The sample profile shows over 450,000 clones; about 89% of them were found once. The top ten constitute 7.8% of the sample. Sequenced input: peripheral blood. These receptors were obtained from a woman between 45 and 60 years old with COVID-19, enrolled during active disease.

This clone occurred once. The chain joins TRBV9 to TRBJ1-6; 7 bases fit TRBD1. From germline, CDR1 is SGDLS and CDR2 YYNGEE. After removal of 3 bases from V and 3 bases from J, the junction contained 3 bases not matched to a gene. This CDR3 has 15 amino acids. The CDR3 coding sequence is TGTGCCAGCAGCGACCGGGACAGCTATAATTCACCCCTCCACTTT. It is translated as CASSDRDSYNSPLHF.

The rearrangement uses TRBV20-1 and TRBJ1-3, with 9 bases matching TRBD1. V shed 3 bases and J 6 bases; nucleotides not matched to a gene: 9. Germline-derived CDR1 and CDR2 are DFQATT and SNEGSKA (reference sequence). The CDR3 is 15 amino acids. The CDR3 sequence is CSASLRDRVTNTIYF. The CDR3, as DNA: TGCAGTGCTAGTCTCCGGGACAGGGTGACAAACACCATATATTTT.

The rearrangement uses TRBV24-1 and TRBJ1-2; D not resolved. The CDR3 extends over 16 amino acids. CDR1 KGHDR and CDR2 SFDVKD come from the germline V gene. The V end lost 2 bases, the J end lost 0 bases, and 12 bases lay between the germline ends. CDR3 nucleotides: TGTGCCACCAGTGATTCCCGACAACTCTCTAACTATGGCTACACCTTC. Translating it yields CATSDSRQLSNYGYTF.

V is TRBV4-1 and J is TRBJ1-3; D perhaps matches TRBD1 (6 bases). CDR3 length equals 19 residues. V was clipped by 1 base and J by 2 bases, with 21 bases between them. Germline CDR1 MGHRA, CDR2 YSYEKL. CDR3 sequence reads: CASSQAIGRGGRPGNTIYF. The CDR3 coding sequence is TGCGCCAGCAGCCAAGCTATAGGTAGGGGGGGCAGACCTGGAAACACCATATATTTT.

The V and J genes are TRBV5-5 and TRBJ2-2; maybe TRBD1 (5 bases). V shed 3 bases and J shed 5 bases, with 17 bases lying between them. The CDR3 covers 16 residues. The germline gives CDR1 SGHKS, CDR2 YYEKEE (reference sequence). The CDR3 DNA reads TGTGCCAGCAGCTCCAAAACAGACAGCTTAACCGGGGAGCTGTTTTTT. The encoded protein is CASSSKTDSLTGELFF.

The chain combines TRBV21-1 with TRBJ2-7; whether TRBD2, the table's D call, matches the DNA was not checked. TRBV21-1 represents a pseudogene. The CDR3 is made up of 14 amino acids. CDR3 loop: CASSTRKVPYEQYF. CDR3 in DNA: TGTGCCAGCAGTACTAGGAAGGTCCCCTACGAGCAGTACTTC.

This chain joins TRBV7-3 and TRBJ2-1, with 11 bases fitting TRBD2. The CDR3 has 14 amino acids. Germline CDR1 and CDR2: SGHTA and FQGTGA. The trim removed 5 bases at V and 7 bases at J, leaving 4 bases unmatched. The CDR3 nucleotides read TGTGCCAGCAGCCGTAGCGGGGGGGTGAATGAGCAGTTCTTC. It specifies CASSRSGGVNEQFF.

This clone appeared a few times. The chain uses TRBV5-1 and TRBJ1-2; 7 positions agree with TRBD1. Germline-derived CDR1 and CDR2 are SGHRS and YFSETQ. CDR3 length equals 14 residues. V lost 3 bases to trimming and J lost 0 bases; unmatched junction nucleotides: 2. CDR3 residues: CASSWGTANYGYTF. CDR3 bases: TGCGCCAGCAGCTGGGGGACAGCTAACTATGGCTACACCTTC.

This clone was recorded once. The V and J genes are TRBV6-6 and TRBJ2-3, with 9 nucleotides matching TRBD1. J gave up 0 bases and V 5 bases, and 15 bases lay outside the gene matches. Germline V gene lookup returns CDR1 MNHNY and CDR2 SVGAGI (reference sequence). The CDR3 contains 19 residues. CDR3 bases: TGTGCCAGCAGTCCTCGGGACCCGGGACAGGGTATTAGCACAGATACGCAGTATTTT. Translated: CASSPRDPGQGISTDTQYF.

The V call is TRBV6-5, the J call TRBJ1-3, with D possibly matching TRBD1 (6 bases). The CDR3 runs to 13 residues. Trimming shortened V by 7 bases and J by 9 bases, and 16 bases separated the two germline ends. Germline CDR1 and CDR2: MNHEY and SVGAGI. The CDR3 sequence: CASISTGKSTIYF. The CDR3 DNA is TGTGCCAGCATCTCTACAGGGAAAAGCACCATATATTTT.

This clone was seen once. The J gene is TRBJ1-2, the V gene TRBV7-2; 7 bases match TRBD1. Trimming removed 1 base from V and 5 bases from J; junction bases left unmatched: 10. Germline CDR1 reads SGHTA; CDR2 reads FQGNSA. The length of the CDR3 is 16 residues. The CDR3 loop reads CASSLEGGGGVYGYTF. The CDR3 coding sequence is TGTGCCAGCAGCTTAGAGGGAGGAGGGGGCGTTTATGGCTACACCTTC.

The CDR3 nucleotides are TGTGCCAGCAGTGAACAAGCCACTGAAGCTTTCTTT. It specifies CASSEQATEAFF. V and J are TRBV2 and TRBJ1-1; D is unclear. This CDR3 is built from 12 residues. CDR1 is SNHLY and CDR2 is FYNNEI in the germline V gene. Trimming shortened V by 2 bases and J by 4 bases, and 5 bases separated the two germline ends.

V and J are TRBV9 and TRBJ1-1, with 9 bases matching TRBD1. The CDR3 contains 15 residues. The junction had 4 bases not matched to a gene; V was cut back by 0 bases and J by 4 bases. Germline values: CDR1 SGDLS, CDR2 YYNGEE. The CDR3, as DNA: TGTGCCAGCAGCGTAGGGACAGGGGCGGGCACTGAAGCTTTCTTT. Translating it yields CASSVGTGAGTEAFF.

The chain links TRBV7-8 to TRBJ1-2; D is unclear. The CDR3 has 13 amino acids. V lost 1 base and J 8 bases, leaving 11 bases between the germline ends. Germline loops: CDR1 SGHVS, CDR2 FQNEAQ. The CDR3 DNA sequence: TGTGCCAGCAGCTTAGACAGCATTGGAGGCTACACCTTC. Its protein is CASSLDSIGGYTF.

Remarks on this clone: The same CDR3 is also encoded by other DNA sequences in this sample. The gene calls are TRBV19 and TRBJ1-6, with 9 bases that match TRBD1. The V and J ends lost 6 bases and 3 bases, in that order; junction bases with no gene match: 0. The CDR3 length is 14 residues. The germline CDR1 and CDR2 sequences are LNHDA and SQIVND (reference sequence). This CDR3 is CASRDRGYNSPLHF. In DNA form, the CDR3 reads TGTGCCAGTAGGGACAGGGGCTATAATTCACCCCTCCACTTT.

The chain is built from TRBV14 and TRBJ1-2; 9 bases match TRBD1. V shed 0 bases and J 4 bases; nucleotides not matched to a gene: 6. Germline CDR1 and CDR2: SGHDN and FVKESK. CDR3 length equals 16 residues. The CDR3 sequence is CASSQELGQGTYGYTF. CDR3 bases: TGTGCCAGCAGCCAAGAGTTGGGACAGGGAACCTATGGCTACACCTTC.

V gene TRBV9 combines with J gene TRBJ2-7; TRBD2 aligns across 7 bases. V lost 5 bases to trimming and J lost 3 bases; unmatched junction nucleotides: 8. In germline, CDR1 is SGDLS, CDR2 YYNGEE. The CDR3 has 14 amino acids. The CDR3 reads CASSDGTTYYEQYF. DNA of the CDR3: TGTGCCAGCAGTGATGGGACTACCTACTACGAGCAGTACTTC.

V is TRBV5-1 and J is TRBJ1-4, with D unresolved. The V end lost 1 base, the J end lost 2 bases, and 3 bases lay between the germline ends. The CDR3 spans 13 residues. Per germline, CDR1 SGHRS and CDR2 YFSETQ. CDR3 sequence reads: CASSLSTNEKLFF. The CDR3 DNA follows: TGCGCCAGCAGCTTGAGCACTAATGAAAAACTGTTTTTT.

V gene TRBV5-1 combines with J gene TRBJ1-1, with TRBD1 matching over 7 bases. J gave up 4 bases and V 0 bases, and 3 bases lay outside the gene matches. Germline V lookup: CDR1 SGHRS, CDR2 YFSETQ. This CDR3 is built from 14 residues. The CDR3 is CASSLGGGATEAFF. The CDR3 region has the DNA TGCGCCAGCAGCTTGGGAGGGGGCGCCACTGAAGCTTTCTTT. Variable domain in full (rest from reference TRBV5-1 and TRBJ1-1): KAGVTQTPRYLIKTRGQQVTLSCSPISGHRSVSWYQQTPGQGLQFLFEYFSETQRNKGNFPGRFSGRQFSNSRSEMNVSTLELGDSALYLCASSLGGGATEAFFGQGTRLTVV.

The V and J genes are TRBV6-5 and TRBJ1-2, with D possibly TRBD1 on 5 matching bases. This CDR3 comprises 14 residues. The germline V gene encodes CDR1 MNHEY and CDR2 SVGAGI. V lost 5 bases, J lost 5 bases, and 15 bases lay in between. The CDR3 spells CASSQTRDVYGYTF. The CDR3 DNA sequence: TGTGCCAGCAGTCAAACCAGGGATGTATATGGCTACACCTTC.

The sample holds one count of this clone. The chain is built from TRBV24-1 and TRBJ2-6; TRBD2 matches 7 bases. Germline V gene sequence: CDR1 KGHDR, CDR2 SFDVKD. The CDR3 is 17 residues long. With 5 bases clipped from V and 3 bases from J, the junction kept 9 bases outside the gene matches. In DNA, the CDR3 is TGTGCCACCAGTGCAAGAAGGGGAGGGCTTGGGGCCAACGTCCTGACTTTC. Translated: CATSARRGGLGANVLTF.

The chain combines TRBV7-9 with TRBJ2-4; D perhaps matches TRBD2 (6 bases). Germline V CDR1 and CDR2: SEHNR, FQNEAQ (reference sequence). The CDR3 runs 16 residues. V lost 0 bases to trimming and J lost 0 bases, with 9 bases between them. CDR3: CASSLALGLAKNIQYF. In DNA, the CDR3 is TGTGCCAGCAGCTTAGCGTTGGGACTAGCCAAAAACATTCAGTACTTC.